This T cell receptor (beta chain) originates from a study of T cell changes during pregnancy in multiple sclerosis. Assay used: immunoSEQ multiplex PCR; TCRdb lists only in-frame clones, some missing. This sample yields about 40,000 clones, of which 75% to 95% are seen a single time; approximately 0.5% belongs to the top ten. V shed 4 bases and J shed 4 bases, with 16 bases lying between them. Per the germline V gene, CDR1 is SGHRS and CDR2 is YFSETQ. This CDR3 comprises 15 residues. The rearrangement links TRBV5-1 to TRBJ2-3; possibly TRBD2 for D (6 bases). This clonotype was obtained from a female donor in good health, enrolled as a control in a pregnancy study. The source was CD4+ T cells from peripheral blood mononuclear cells, collected in the second trimester of pregnancy. DNA of the CDR3: TGCGCCAGCAGCCCCGCGGTGGGGGGTGCAGATACGCAGTATTTT. Translated, it gives CASSPAVGGADTQYF.